A single sample gave rise to the 2 T cell receptor beta chains below, sequenced in a study of shared clonotypes between healthy human individuals. Sequencing used immunoSEQ multiplex PCR; TCRdb keeps in-frame clones, though not all of them. The sample lists about 2.4 million clones, approximately 93% occurring once. The sequenced material came from naive CD4+ T cells from PBMCs. Subset given: CD45RA+ positively selected. The receptor set was obtained from a man younger than 35 in good health. Some clones in this sample may be carry-over from other donors' samples.

This chain joins TRBV30 and TRBJ1-2; 8 nucleotides match TRBD1. J gave up 8 bases and V 0 bases, and 11 bases lay outside the gene matches. CDR3 length equals 15 residues. Germline V gene lookup returns CDR1 GTSNPN and CDR2 SVGIG (reference sequence). The CDR3, as DNA: TGTGCCTGGAGTGTACAGGCAGGGGGCGCCGGGGGCTACACCTTC. It is translated as CAWSVQAGGAGGYTF.

In this sample, this clone turned up a few times. The chain combines TRBV6-5 with TRBJ1-1; D remains ambiguous. This CDR3 has 13 amino acids. The V gene lost 0 bases and the J gene lost 8 bases, with 10 bases spanning the gap. The germline CDR1 and CDR2 sequences are MNHEY and SVGAGI. The CDR3 protein is CASSYSPGLEAFF. The DNA for the CDR3 is TGTGCCAGCAGTTACTCTCCCGGCCTGGAAGCTTTCTTT.